This is a list of T cell receptor beta chains from one sample in a study of T-cell memory formation after mild COVID-19. TCRdb re-derived calls from the 5' RACE reads in MiXCR, one entry per CDR3 protein. The sample has a few hundred thousand distinct CDR3 sequences, under 8.5% seen once; the top ten hold around a fifth. Sequenced input: PBMCs or a T cell subset sorted from them (not recorded which). The receptors were gathered from a man aged 18 to 30 who had mild COVID-19 (a few samples of this study predate the infection). Cell type and time point are not known. CDR3s include the opening cysteine and the closing phenylalanine or tryptophan. The D gene is left open where the match is weak. For some rows the clone size is stated as once, few or many, or as a class when expanded; others skip it.

CDR3 protein,CDR3 DNA,D gene,V gene,J gene,clone size
CASSRGISGNTIYF,TGTGCCAGCAGTCGAGGGATCTCTGGAAACACCATATATTTT,-,TRBV6-5,TRBJ1-3,few
CSARRDRTSAGNGTQYF,TGCAGTGCTAGAAGGGATCGGACTAGCGCCGGTAACGGGACCCAGTACTTC,TRBD2,TRBV20-1,TRBJ2-5,many
CSAPLAGVSFSTDTQYF,TGCAGTGCTCCCCTAGCGGGGGTGTCGTTTAGCACAGATACGCAGTATTTT,TRBD2,TRBV20-1,TRBJ2-3,-
CASSQDTSGGPRYRYNEQFF,TGTGCCAGCAGCCAAGATACTAGCGGGGGCCCACGATACCGCTACAATGAGCAGTTCTTC,-,TRBV3-2,TRBJ2-1,few
CSTSGTGDSYEQYF,TGCAGCACATCCGGGACAGGGGACTCCTACGAGCAGTACTTC,TRBD1,TRBV29-1,TRBJ2-7,few
CASALRASGGPTYNEQFF,TGCGCCAGCGCCCTTCGAGCTAGCGGGGGGCCAACCTACAATGAGCAGTTCTTC,TRBD2,TRBV10-2,TRBJ2-1,-
CASSSSGQGAFPRAFF,TGTGCCAGCAGCTCCTCTGGACAGGGGGCTTTCCCGAGGGCTTTCTTT,TRBD1,TRBV7-2,TRBJ1-1,many
CASSYGGRLLETQYF,TGTGCCAGCAGTTACGGCGGAAGGCTCCTGGAGACCCAGTACTTC,-,TRBV6-5,TRBJ2-5,few
CASSLPEGGELFF,TGCGCCAGCAGCTTACCCGAAGGCGGGGAGCTGTTTTTT,-,TRBV5-1,TRBJ2-2,-
CASSQGGAPYEQYF,TGCGCCAGCAGCCAAGGGGGGGCACCCTACGAGCAGTACTTC,-,TRBV4-3,TRBJ2-7,-
CASSTGQVTNTGELFF,TGCGCCAGCAGCACTGGACAGGTTACGAACACCGGGGAGCTGTTTTTT,TRBD1,TRBV5-1,TRBJ2-2,many
CASSFRTSTDTQYF,TGCGCCAGCAGCTTCCGGACAAGCACAGATACGCAGTATTTT,-,TRBV5-1,TRBJ2-3,many
CASSLGGSTAGNTQYF,TGCGCCAGCAGCTTGGGAGGGTCGACCGCCGGGAATACGCAGTATTTT,-,TRBV5-1,TRBJ2-3,-
CASTRGGEGYEQYF,TGTGCCAGCACTAGGGGTGGAGAAGGCTACGAGCAGTACTTC,-,TRBV19,TRBJ2-7,few
CASSLVEGHGSGANVLTF,TGCGCCAGCAGCTTGGTAGAAGGCCACGGCTCTGGGGCCAACGTCCTGACTTTC,-,TRBV5-1,TRBJ2-6,-